This T cell receptor beta chain was identified in a study of T cell repertoires in cytomegalovirus infection. In the study overall: Peptides in the study included HLA-C-restricted and HLA-B-restricted CMV epitopes. Public TCR beta signatures marked donors with CMV infection and the matching HLA. The study's findings and limits: CMV-specific HLA-C-restricted TCR beta clonotypes dominated the ex vivo response.

As to this clonotype: The antigen is undetermined.

Using its own MiXCR run on the reads, TCRdb lists one record per CDR3 protein. The profile shows a few hundred thousand distinct CDR3 sequences, roughly 34% of them singletons. In germline, CDR1 is SQVTM, CDR2 ANQGSEA. V dropped 4 bases and J dropped 7 bases, with 14 bases sitting between them. This CDR3 spans 13 amino acids. This receptor was taken from a human donor in good health (CMV status not recorded). Some clones in this sample may be carry-over from other donors' samples. The chain uses TRBV29-1 and TRBJ2-1, with D possibly TRBD1 on 6 matching bases. This sample comprised cultured PBMCs, obtained from culture after CMV antigen stimulation. CDR3 sequence (DNA): TGCAGCGTTGTTACAGGGTCGGTGAATGAGCAGTTCTTC. Translated, it gives CSVVTGSVNEQFF.